This T cell receptor (beta chain) was captured in a study of blood T cell repertoires in COVID-19 (dated by TCRdb to 2018 to 2020). About the study as a whole: Samples from collaborators originated in the United States, Italy and Spain and spanned both the acute and convalescent phases of COVID-19. The material from the prospective study consisted of cDNA or gDNA derived from T cells, B-cell-depleted T cells, or PBMCs. The dataset comprised deeply sampled blood TCRbeta repertoires from subjects exposed to, actively infected with, or recovered from COVID-19. A freely available public database, intended as a resource for researchers studying the immune response to SARS-CoV-2, is where the repertoires were released. Samples were obtained from the ongoing ImmuneRACE study (first 160 participants) and from 1,254 subjects provided by 6 global collaborators. The sample metadata nearly always contained a de-identified subject ID, COVID-19 status, age in years and sex. Where available, HLA class I and class II types were obtained from metadata supplied by the sample provider rather than from assay-based typing.

As regards this clone: Its specific antigen is unknown. The record has no base qualities; no much larger clone is one base away.

CDR1 and CDR2 were assigned from the germline V gene as MDHEN and SYDVKM. Its CDR3 holds 16 amino acids, cysteine through phenylalanine. Only CDR3 DNA remains: 48 bases, in frame from the first base. V is clipped by 4 bases and J by 2 bases, and the sequence between their germline boundaries is 16 bases long. Collaborating institutions collected whole blood in K2EDTA tubes following their own protocols. For TCRbeta analysis, collaborator samples were shipped as frozen whole blood, as isolated PBMCs, or as DNA extracted from either sample type. The paper's findings and limits, for the study overall: How much clinical and demographic metadata was included differed by source and by participant, and the metadata was provided uncurated.

The immunoSEQ Assay, a bias-controlled multiplex PCR, was used to amplify TCRbeta CDR3 regions from genomic DNA. Turning to the authors' computational methods: Nucleated cell counts per sample were estimated from amplification of reference gene primers within the assay. To quantify the absolute abundance of each unique TCRbeta CDR3 rearrangement, sequence reads were collapsed and filtered. For each sample, productive Simpson clonality was calculated by taking the square root of Simpson's diversity index across productive rearrangements. TCRdb's version of the immuneACCESS table is confined to in-frame rearrangements and falls short of the full clone set. An unresolved V gene accounts for under half of the shortfall where checked; the remainder is of unknown origin. The V and J calls and clone size are taken from that table; D and trimming were inferred from the DNA. The sample table holds more than 65,000 clones, of which about four fifths were seen once. More than 40% of the sample is in the top ten clones.

Sequencing input: peripheral blood. The chain joins TRBV28 to TRBJ2-3; a tentative D match to TRBD2 spans 6 bases. This clonotype was sampled from a human donor in a cohort sampled during active COVID-19. The sequenced DNA is TGTGCCAGCAGTTCGCCCCCCAGGGACTCCACAGATACGCAGTATTTT. The translation is CASSSPPRDSTDTQYF.